Shown below are 6 T cell receptor beta chains from a single sample sequenced in a study of T cell responses to AZD1222 COVID-19 vaccine. Sequencing was performed with immunoSEQ multiplex PCR; in TCRdb, only in-frame clones are kept and a portion is missing. Of approximately 110,000 clones in the sample, about 91% were seen once. The sample was peripheral blood, taken 28 days after the second AZD1222 dose. Every receptor here comes from an adult who received the AZD1222 COVID-19 vaccine.

The rearrangement uses TRBV12-3 or TRBV12-4 and TRBJ2-5; maybe TRBD2 (6 bases). The CDR3 sequence is 13 residues long. Trimming shortened V by 6 bases and J by 4 bases, and 12 bases separated the two germline ends. Here the CDR3 reads CASSFTSRETQYF. The CDR3 coding sequence is TGTGCCAGCAGCTTTACTAGCAGAGAGACCCAGTACTTC.

J is TRBJ1-2 and V is TRBV2, with TRBD1 as a possible D gene (6 bases). V gave up 0 bases and J gave up 2 bases, with 7 bases separating them. The CDR3 has 14 amino acids. Germline V gene lookup returns CDR1 SNHLY and CDR2 FYNNEI. CDR3 region: CASSEAGGNYGYTF. The CDR3 nucleotides are TGTGCCAGCAGTGAAGCTGGGGGCAACTATGGCTACACCTTC.

The chain uses TRBV19 and TRBJ2-5; 10 bases line up with TRBD1. The V and J ends lost 5 bases and 4 bases, in that order; junction bases with no gene match: 7. The CDR3 runs 15 residues. CDR1 and CDR2 (germline): LNHDA, SQIVND (reference sequence). As DNA, the CDR3 is TGTGCCAGTAGTGCGGGACAGGGGAGTGGAGAGACCCAGTACTTC. Its protein product is CASSAGQGSGETQYF.

V usage is TRBV5-6 and J usage is TRBJ2-3; D unresolved. Deletions cut 0 bases from V and 0 bases from J, with 8 bases between. The CDR3 runs to 15 residues. CDR1 is SGHDT and CDR2 is YYEEEE in the germline V gene. The CDR3 sequence: CASSLEGFSTDTQYF. CDR3 nucleotides: TGTGCCAGCAGCTTGGAGGGCTTTAGCACAGATACGCAGTATTTT.

The rearrangement links TRBV11-3 to TRBJ2-5, with 11 bases fitting TRBD2. V trimming: 5 bases; J trimming: 3 bases; junction bases outside the gene matches: 8. From germline, CDR1 is SGHNT and CDR2 YENEEA. The CDR3 is 16 residues long. The CDR3 DNA sequence: TGTGCCAGCAGCACCTTTAGCGGGGGGGGTAAAGAGACCCAGTACTTC. This sequence encodes CASSTFSGGGKETQYF.

The chain combines TRBV14 with TRBJ2-7, with D possibly TRBD1 on 6 matching bases. Trimming took 4 bases from V and 6 from J, leaving 13 bases between them. The CDR3 sequence is 13 residues long. CDR1 SGHDN and CDR2 FVKESK come from the germline V gene. CDR3 region: CASSRLGAIEQYF. The CDR3 region has the DNA TGTGCCAGCAGCCGGTTGGGGGCGATCGAGCAGTACTTC.